Listed below are T cell receptor beta chains from one sample, sequenced in a study of cytomegalovirus exposure and HLA in healthy donors. Produced via immunoSEQ multiplex PCR; TCRdb's table is partial and in-frame only. The sample holds 100,000 to 150,000 clones, 76% seen once. The sequenced sample consisted of PBMCs. These receptors were collected from a man in his fifties in good health and CMV-seronegative. Each CDR3 is given with its conserved first and last residue. Each record gives: CDR3 protein, clone size, V gene, J gene. Size is omitted from some rows. Given values are once, few, many or a class for expanded clones.

cdr3_aa: CASSVTGGSTGELFF; clone_size: .; v_call: TRBV9; j_call: TRBJ2-2
cdr3_aa: CASSLEGESREQYF; clone_size: .; v_call: TRBV5-1; j_call: TRBJ2-7
cdr3_aa: CATSRDRSGNGKLFF; clone_size: .; v_call: TRBV15; j_call: TRBJ1-4
cdr3_aa: CASSFYPTGQHSYNEQFF; clone_size: .; v_call: TRBV5-1; j_call: TRBJ2-1
cdr3_aa: CASSHRRGYNSPLHF; clone_size: few; v_call: TRBV4-2; j_call: TRBJ1-6
cdr3_aa: CASSSSSRRRSEQFF; clone_size: .; v_call: TRBV9; j_call: TRBJ2-1
cdr3_aa: CASGRGGVTEAFF; clone_size: .; v_call: TRBV28; j_call: TRBJ1-1
cdr3_aa: CASSPGGDQETQYF; clone_size: .; v_call: TRBV18; j_call: TRBJ2-5
cdr3_aa: CASSTRKGQAEKLFF; clone_size: .; v_call: TRBV9; j_call: TRBJ1-4
cdr3_aa: CASSVGGEYEQYF; clone_size: .; v_call: TRBV11-2; j_call: TRBJ2-7
cdr3_aa: CSSSLSVSEQYF; clone_size: .; v_call: TRBV7-9; j_call: TRBJ2-7
cdr3_aa: CASSPVLDRINQPQHF; clone_size: .; v_call: TRBV19; j_call: TRBJ1-5
cdr3_aa: CASSPPGTGLAKNIQYF; clone_size: once; v_call: TRBV18; j_call: TRBJ2-4
cdr3_aa: CASGRGQGQETQYF; clone_size: .; v_call: TRBV12-5; j_call: TRBJ2-5
cdr3_aa: CASMRGKNTEAFF; clone_size: .; v_call: TRBV2; j_call: TRBJ1-1